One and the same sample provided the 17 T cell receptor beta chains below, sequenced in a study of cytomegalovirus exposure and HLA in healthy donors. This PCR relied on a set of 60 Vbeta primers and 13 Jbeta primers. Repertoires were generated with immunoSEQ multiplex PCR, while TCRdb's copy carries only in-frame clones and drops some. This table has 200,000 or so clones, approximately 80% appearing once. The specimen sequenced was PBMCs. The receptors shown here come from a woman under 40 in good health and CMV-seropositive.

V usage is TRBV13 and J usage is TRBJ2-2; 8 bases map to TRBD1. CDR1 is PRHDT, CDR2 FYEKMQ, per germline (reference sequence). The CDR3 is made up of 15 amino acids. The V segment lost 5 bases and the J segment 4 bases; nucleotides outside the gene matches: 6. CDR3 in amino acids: CASSIWTGPTGELFF. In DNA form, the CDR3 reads TGTGCCAGCAGCATTTGGACAGGGCCCACCGGGGAGCTGTTTTTT.

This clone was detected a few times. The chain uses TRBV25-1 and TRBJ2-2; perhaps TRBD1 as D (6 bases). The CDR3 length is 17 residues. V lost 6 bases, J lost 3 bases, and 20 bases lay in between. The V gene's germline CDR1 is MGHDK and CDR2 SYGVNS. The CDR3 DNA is TGTGCCAGCAGCGGTACCCCGAGCAGGGGAGACACCGGGGAGCTGTTTTTT. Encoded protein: CASSGTPSRGDTGELFF.

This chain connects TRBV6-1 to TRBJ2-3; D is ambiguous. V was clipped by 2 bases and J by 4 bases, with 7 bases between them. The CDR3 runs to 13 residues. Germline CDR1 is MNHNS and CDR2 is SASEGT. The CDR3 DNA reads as TGTGCCAGCAGTGAAACAGCATCAGATACGCAGTATTTT. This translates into CASSETASDTQYF.

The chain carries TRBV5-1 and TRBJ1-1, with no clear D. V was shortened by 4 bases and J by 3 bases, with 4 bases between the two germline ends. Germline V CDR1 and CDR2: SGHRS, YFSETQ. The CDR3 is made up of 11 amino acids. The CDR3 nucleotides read TGCGCCAGCAGCGGGCACACTGAAGCTTTCTTT. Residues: CASSGHTEAFF.

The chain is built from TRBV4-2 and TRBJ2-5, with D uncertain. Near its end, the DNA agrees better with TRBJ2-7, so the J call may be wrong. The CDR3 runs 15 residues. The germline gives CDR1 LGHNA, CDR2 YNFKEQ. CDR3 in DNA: TGTGCCAGCAGCCCAGTGGTCCAGGACTCCTACGAGCAGTACTTC. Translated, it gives CASSPVVQDSYEQYF.

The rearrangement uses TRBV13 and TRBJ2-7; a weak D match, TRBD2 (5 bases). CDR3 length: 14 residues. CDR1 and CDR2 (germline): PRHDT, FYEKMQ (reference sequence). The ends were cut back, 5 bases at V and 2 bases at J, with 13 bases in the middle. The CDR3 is CASSRGQVTYEQYF. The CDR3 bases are TGTGCCAGCAGCCGCGGGCAGGTGACCTACGAGCAGTACTTC.

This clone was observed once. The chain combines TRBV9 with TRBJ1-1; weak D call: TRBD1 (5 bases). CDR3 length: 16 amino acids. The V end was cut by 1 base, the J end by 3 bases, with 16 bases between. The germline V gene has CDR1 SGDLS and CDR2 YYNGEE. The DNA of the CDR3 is TGTGCCAGCAGCGTACGGGGAGGGACGAGGGACACTGAAGCTTTCTTT. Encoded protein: CASSVRGGTRDTEAFF.

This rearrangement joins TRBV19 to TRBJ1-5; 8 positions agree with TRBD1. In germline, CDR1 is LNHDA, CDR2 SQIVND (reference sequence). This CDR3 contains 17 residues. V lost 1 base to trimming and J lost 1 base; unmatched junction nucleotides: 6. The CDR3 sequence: CASSIASQGGSNQPQHF. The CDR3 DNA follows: TGTGCCAGTAGTATAGCATCACAGGGGGGGAGCAATCAGCCCCAGCATTTT.

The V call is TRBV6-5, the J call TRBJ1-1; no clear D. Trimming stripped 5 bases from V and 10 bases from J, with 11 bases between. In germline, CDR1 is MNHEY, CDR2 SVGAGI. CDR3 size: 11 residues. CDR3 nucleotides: TGTGCCAGCAGTGTAGTCATGTTAGCTTTCTTT. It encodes CASSVVMLAFF.

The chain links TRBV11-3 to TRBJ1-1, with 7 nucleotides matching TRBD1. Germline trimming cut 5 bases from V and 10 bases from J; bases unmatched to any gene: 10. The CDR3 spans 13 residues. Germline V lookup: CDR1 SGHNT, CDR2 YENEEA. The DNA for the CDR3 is TGTGCCAGCAGCCCGCGGACAGGCGGGCGAGCTTTCTTT. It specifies CASSPRTGGRAFF.

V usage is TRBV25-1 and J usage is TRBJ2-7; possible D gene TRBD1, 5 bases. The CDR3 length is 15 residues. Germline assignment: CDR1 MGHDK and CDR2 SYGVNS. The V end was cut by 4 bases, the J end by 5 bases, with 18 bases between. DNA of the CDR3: TGTGCCAGCAGTGCCCCTAAGGGGTCAGGCGACGAGCAGTACTTC. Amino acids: CASSAPKGSGDEQYF.

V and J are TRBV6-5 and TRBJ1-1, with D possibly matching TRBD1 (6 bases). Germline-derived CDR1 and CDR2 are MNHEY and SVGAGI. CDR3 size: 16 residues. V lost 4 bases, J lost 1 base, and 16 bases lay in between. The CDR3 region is CASSFSRGTGNTEAFF. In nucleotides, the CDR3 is TGTGCCAGCAGTTTTTCCAGGGGAACTGGGAACACTGAAGCTTTCTTT.

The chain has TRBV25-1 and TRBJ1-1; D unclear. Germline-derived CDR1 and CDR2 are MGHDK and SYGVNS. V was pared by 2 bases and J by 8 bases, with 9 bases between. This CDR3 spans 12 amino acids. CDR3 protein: CASSEMGTEAFF. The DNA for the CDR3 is TGTGCCAGCAGTGAAATGGGCACAGAAGCTTTCTTT.

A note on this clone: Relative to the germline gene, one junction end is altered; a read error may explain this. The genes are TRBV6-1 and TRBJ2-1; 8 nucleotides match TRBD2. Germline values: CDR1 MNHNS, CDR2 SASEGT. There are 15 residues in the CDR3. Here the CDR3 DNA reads TGTGCCAACAGTGCCACCGGGACTAGATACAATGAGCAGTTCTTC. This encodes CANSATGTRYNEQFF.

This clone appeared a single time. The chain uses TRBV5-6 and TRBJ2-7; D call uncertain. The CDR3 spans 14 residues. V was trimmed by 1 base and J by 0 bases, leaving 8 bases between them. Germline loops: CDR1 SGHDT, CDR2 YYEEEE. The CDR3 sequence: CASSLTASSYEQYF. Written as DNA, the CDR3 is TGTGCCAGCAGCTTGACTGCGAGCTCCTACGAGCAGTACTTC.

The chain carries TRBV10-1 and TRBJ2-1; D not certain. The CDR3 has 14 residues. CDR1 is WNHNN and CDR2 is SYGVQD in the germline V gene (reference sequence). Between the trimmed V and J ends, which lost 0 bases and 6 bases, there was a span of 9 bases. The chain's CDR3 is CASSESSPVNEQFF. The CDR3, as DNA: TGCGCCAGCAGTGAGTCCTCTCCGGTCAATGAGCAGTTCTTC.

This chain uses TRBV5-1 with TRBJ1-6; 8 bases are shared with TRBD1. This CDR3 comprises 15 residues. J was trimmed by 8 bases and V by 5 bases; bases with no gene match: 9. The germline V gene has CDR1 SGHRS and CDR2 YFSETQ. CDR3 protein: CASRRAGTGDSPLHF. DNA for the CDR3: TGCGCCAGCAGGCGGGCCGGGACAGGAGATTCACCCCTCCACTTT.